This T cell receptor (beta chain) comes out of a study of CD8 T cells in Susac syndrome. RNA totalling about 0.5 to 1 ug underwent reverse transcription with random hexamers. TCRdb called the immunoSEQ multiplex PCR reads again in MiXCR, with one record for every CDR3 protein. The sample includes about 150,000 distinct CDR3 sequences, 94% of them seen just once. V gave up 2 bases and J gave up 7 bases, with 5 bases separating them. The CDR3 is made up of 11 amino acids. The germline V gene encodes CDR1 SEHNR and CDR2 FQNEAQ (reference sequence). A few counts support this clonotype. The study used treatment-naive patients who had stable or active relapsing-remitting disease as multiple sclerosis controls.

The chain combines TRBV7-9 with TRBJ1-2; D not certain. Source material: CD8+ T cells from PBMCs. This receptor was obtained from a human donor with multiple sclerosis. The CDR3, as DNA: TGTGCCAGCAGCTTAAGCGGTGGCTACACCTTC. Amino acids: CASSLSGGYTF.